Below, 15 T cell receptor beta chains from the same sample are listed, as sequenced in a study of graft-versus-host responses after intestinal transplantation. These receptors' antigens are unknown. Sequenced by immunoSEQ multiplex PCR; TCRdb stores in-frame clones only, minus some. In the table there are tens of thousands of clones, over 85% of which are singletons. Source: unstimulated CD4+ T cells sorted from spleen or lymph node cells, taken before intestinal transplant. The receptors were gathered from a human donor who received an intestinal transplant.

The CDR3 region is CASSQDPVSAYGYTF. For the CDR3, the DNA is TGCGCCAGCAGCCAAGATCCAGTGTCAGCCTATGGCTACACCTTC. This chain joins TRBV4-1 and TRBJ1-2; no definite D call. Between the trimmed V and J ends, which lost 0 bases and 4 bases, there was a span of 12 bases. The CDR3 is 15 residues long. Germline loops: CDR1 MGHRA, CDR2 YSYEKL.

The chain couples TRBV7-2 to TRBJ2-3; 7 bases fit TRBD2. The germline V gene has CDR1 SGHTA and CDR2 FQGNSA. CDR3 length: 16 amino acids. V gave up 1 base and J gave up 4 bases; unmatched junction bases: 8. Here the CDR3 reads CASSLGGGRGADTQYF. In nucleotides, the CDR3 is TGTGCCAGCAGCTTAGGCGGGGGTAGGGGAGCAGATACGCAGTATTTT.

The chain has TRBV5-1 and TRBJ2-3; the match to TRBD2 covers 7 bases. Germline V gene lookup returns CDR1 SGHRS and CDR2 YFSETQ. V shed 0 bases, J shed 6 bases, and the junction held 13 bases outside the gene matches. This CDR3 spans 17 amino acids. DNA of the CDR3: TGCGCCAGCAGCTTGGCCCGGGGCGGGAGAACGGTGGATACGCAGTATTTT. Translated: CASSLARGGRTVDTQYF.

This clone was seen once. The V and J genes are TRBV29-1 and TRBJ2-2, with D possibly matching TRBD1 (6 bases). This CDR3 region has 13 residues. CDR1 and CDR2 (germline): SQVTM, ANQGSEA. Trimming shortened V by 7 bases and J by 4 bases, and 13 bases separated the two germline ends. CDR3 protein: CSALRQATGELFF. Written as DNA, the CDR3 is TGCAGCGCTCTTAGACAGGCCACCGGGGAGCTGTTTTTT.

The chain employs TRBV5-4 and TRBJ2-5; tentatively, D is TRBD2 (5 bases). Trimming cost V 1 base and J 5 bases, with 18 bases left between them. The CDR3 is made up of 16 amino acids. In germline, CDR1 is SGHNT, CDR2 YYREEE (reference sequence). As DNA, the CDR3 is TGTGCCAGCAGCTTGAGAGTGTTCGGGGATTGGGAGACCCAGTACTTC. Translated: CASSLRVFGDWETQYF.

This clone has only one observation. The chain links TRBV28 to TRBJ2-1; TRBD1 is a possible D gene (5 bases). Germline values: CDR1 MDHEN, CDR2 SYDVKM. V dropped 6 bases and J dropped 9 bases, with 12 bases sitting between them. There are 12 residues in the CDR3. CDR3 amino acids: CASRTPQGEQFF. CDR3 nucleotide sequence: TGTGCCAGCAGGACCCCGCAGGGTGAGCAGTTCTTC.

The chain combines TRBV20-1 with TRBJ2-5; no reliable D call. The V gene's germline CDR1 is DFQATT and CDR2 SNEGSKA (reference sequence). Trimming removed 1 base from V and 5 bases from J, with 2 bases in between. CDR3 length: 10 amino acids. CDR3 residues: CSARVETQYF. In nucleotides, the CDR3 is TGCAGTGCTAGAGTGGAGACCCAGTACTTC.

The table lists this clone with a count of one. This chain uses TRBV7-3 with TRBJ2-3; D is ambiguous. CDR1 is SGHTA, CDR2 FQGTGA, per germline. This CDR3 is 13 amino acids long. V was pared by 3 bases and J by 2 bases, with 6 bases between. In DNA form, the CDR3 reads TGTGCCAGCAGCTTCGACCCCACAGATACGCAGTATTTT. This codes for CASSFDPTDTQYF.

V is TRBV2 and J is TRBJ2-1, with 10 bases lining up with TRBD2. The trim removed 1 base at V and 9 bases at J, leaving 3 bases unmatched. The CDR3 is 14 residues long. From germline, CDR1 is SNHLY and CDR2 FYNNEI. The CDR3 region has the DNA TGTGCCAGCAGTGAAGAACTAGCGGGGAGTGAGCAGTTCTTC. Protein sequence: CASSEELAGSEQFF. The entire variable domain, with the rest obtained from reference TRBV2 and TRBJ2-1, is as follows: EPEVTQTPSHQVTQMGQEVILRCVPISNHLYFYWYRQILGQKVEFLVSFYNNEISEKSEIFDDQFSVERPDGSNFTLKIRSTKLEDSAMYFCASSEELAGSEQFFGPGTRLTVL.

V and J are TRBV28 and TRBJ2-5; 10 nucleotides align to TRBD2. The CDR3 length is 15 residues. Trimming took 6 bases from V and 1 from J; bases not matched to a gene: 5. The germline gives CDR1 MDHEN, CDR2 SYDVKM. In nucleotides, the CDR3 is TGTGCCAGCAGCTTACTAGCGGGGCTCCAAGAGACCCAGTACTTC. It specifies CASSLLAGLQETQYF.

Turning to this clone: Other DNA sequences in this specimen translate into the identical CDR3. J is TRBJ1-2 and V is TRBV11-2; 10 bases align to TRBD1. Germline loops: CDR1 SGHAT, CDR2 FQNNGV. V lost 3 bases, J lost 6 bases, and 10 bases stayed unmatched. The CDR3 extends over 16 amino acids. The CDR3 protein is CASSFVPGQGNHGYTF. The CDR3, as DNA: TGTGCCAGCAGCTTCGTCCCGGGACAGGGGAACCATGGCTACACCTTC.

The chain links TRBV7-2 to TRBJ2-5; 9 bases line up with TRBD1. The CDR3 spans 16 residues. Germline assignment: CDR1 SGHTA and CDR2 FQGNSA. The trim removed 5 bases at V and 3 bases at J, leaving 10 bases unmatched. For the CDR3, the DNA is TGTGCCAGCAGCCCCCCGGGACAGGGAATGGAAGAGACCCAGTACTTC. Its protein is CASSPPGQGMEETQYF.

This rearrangement joins TRBV5-4 to TRBJ1-5; D unclear. Germline V CDR1 and CDR2: SGHNT, YYREEE (reference sequence). V lost 1 base, J lost 0 bases, and 8 bases lay in between. This CDR3 has 15 amino acids. CDR3 nucleotide sequence: TGTGCCAGCAGCTTGTATGGGAATAGCAATCAGCCCCAGCATTTT. The encoded protein is CASSLYGNSNQPQHF.

The rearrangement links TRBV18 to TRBJ2-1; D perhaps matches TRBD1 (5 bases). Germline CDR1 reads KGHSH; CDR2 reads LQKENI. The CDR3 runs 17 residues. The ends were cut back, 3 bases at V and 8 bases at J, with 23 bases in the middle. The CDR3 spells CASSPEGSGPGYYEQFF. In DNA, the CDR3 is TGTGCCAGCTCACCCGAAGGGTCTGGGCCAGGGTACTATGAGCAGTTCTTC.

The count of this clone is one. In DNA, the CDR3 is TGTGCCAGCAGACGGGGCTTCCAAGAGACCCAGTACTTC. It encodes CASRRGFQETQYF. V is TRBV28 and J is TRBJ2-5; perhaps D is TRBD1 or TRBD2 (5 bases each). V lost 6 bases to trimming and J lost 1 base, with 9 bases between them. CDR1 MDHEN and CDR2 SYDVKM come from the germline V gene. The CDR3 has 13 amino acids.